Below are 27 T cell receptor beta chains sequenced from a single sample in a study of blood T cells in healthy people across ages (dated by TCRdb to the mid-2010s). The library relied on 5' RACE. The run used an Illumina HiSeq 2500. A second PCR of roughly 7 to 12 cycles was run with a J-beta primer mix and a sample-barcoded 5' primer. TCRdb's own reprocessing of the public reads used fastp at Q25 and MiXCR and kept productive beta chains. Each entry is one CDR3 protein sequence, shown with its most common DNA and genes. The table for this sample lists 1.5 million to 1.8 million distinct CDR3 sequences; around 40% of them were counted only once. Clones ranked in the top ten supply more than 4% of the sample. Source material: blood. The receptors derive from a woman between 18 and 30 years old in good health.

The V gene is TRBV12-3 or TRBV12-4, the J gene TRBJ2-3, with 7 bases identical to TRBD2. The trim removed 3 bases at V and 10 bases at J, leaving 7 bases unmatched. The CDR3 has 13 residues. CDR3 sequence: CASSFSGLDAQYF. The CDR3 DNA is TGTGCCAGCAGTTTTTCTGGACTAGACGCGCAGTATTTT.

This clonotype was found a few times. The J gene is TRBJ2-3, the V gene TRBV20-1; tentatively, D is TRBD1 (5 bases). CDR1 DFQATT and CDR2 SNEGSKA come from the germline V gene (reference sequence). V lost 6 bases to trimming and J lost 5 bases, with 18 bases between them. The length of the CDR3 is 14 residues. The CDR3 coding sequence is TGCAGTGCCACAATCCGACAGCAGTTAGATACGCAGTATTTT. Protein product: CSATIRQQLDTQYF.

The chain uses TRBV7-9 and TRBJ2-1, with TRBD2 as a possible D gene (6 bases). The CDR3 is 15 amino acids. CDR1 and CDR2 from the germline V gene are SEHNR and FQNEAQ (reference sequence). V shed 5 bases and J shed 2 bases, with 13 bases lying between them. DNA of the CDR3: TGTGCCAGCAGCGCTCTCCCGGGGGCCTACAATGAGCAGTTCTTC. Translation: CASSALPGAYNEQFF.

This clonotype turned up a few times. The chain is built from TRBV4-1 and TRBJ2-5; D is undetermined. From germline, CDR1 is MGHRA and CDR2 YSYEKL. The CDR3 length is 16 residues. With 1 base removed from V and 2 bases from J, the gap between germline ends came to 14 bases. CDR3 protein: CASSQGPAHGQETQYF. The CDR3 DNA reads TGCGCCAGCAGCCAAGGCCCGGCGCATGGTCAAGAGACCCAGTACTTC.

There are a few counts of this clonotype. V gene TRBV6-5 combines with J gene TRBJ2-3, with 9 bases matching TRBD1. V was clipped by 4 bases and J by 9 bases; unmatched bases: 5. Germline loops: CDR1 MNHEY, CDR2 SVGAGI. The CDR3 covers 13 residues. CDR3 DNA sequence: TGTGCCAGCAGTTCTACAGGGGGCCTCACGCAGTATTTT. Protein: CASSSTGGLTQYF.

V usage is TRBV6-1 and J usage is TRBJ2-5; D unresolved. V was clipped by 6 bases and J by 3 bases, with 11 bases between them. This CDR3 spans 13 amino acids. The germline V gene has CDR1 MNHNS and CDR2 SASEGT. CDR3 sequence: CASRVNPKETQYF. CDR3 in DNA: TGTGCCAGCAGAGTAAACCCAAAAGAGACCCAGTACTTC.

The chain carries TRBV4-1 and TRBJ1-5, with D perhaps matching TRBD1 (5 bases). V dropped 3 bases and J dropped 1 base, with 16 bases sitting between them. The CDR3 runs to 17 residues. CDR1 and CDR2 from the germline V gene are MGHRA and YSYEKL. The CDR3 loop reads CASSHSRARGSNQPQHF. For the CDR3, the DNA is TGCGCCAGCAGCCATTCCCGGGCCCGGGGGAGCAATCAGCCCCAGCATTTT.

This rearrangement joins TRBV4-2 to TRBJ2-1; tentatively, D is TRBD2 (6 bases). This CDR3 contains 15 residues. Germline CDR1 and CDR2: LGHNA and YNFKEQ. The V end was cut by 3 bases, the J end by 6 bases, with 15 bases between. The CDR3 reads CASSHPGLGSNEQFF. The CDR3 nucleotides read TGTGCCAGCAGCCACCCGGGACTCGGTTCCAATGAGCAGTTCTTC.

This clonotype was counted only a few times. This chain uses TRBV28 with TRBJ2-4; the D call may be TRBD1 or TRBD2 (5 bases each). CDR1 is MDHEN, CDR2 SYDVKM, per germline. The CDR3 extends over 13 amino acids. The V end lost 2 bases, the J end lost 13 bases, and 15 bases lay between the germline ends. The CDR3 region has the DNA TGTGCCAGCAGTTTAGGGACCTCAACGGAACAGTACTTC. Its translation is CASSLGTSTEQYF.

The genes are TRBV7-2 and TRBJ1-1, with D unresolved. CDR3 length: 13 residues. Germline V gene lookup returns CDR1 SGHTA and CDR2 FQGNSA. V was shortened by 6 bases and J by 0 bases, with 8 bases between the two germline ends. The CDR3 coding sequence is TGTGCCAGCAGATCCGGACTGAACACTGAAGCTTTCTTT. Translating it yields CASRSGLNTEAFF. Full variable domain (outside the CDR3, taken from reference TRBV7-2 and TRBJ1-1): GAGVSQSPSNKVTEKGKDVELRCDPISGHTALYWYRQSLGQGLEFLIYFQGNSAPDKSGLPSDRFSAERTGGSVSTLTIQRTQQEDSAVYLCASRSGLNTEAFFGQGTRLTVV.

This clonotype was observed a handful of times. This chain joins TRBV4-2 and TRBJ2-7; 11 positions match TRBD1. The CDR3 sequence is 15 residues long. The V segment lost 1 base and the J segment 5 bases; nucleotides outside the gene matches: 4. Germline V lookup: CDR1 LGHNA, CDR2 YNFKEQ. CDR3 loop: CASSQAGQGADEQYF. DNA of the CDR3: TGTGCCAGCAGCCAAGCCGGACAGGGGGCAGACGAGCAGTACTTC.

The chain employs TRBV6-5 and TRBJ2-3; no firm D call. The germline V and J ends were trimmed by 0 bases and 10 bases, with 11 bases remaining between them. CDR1 and CDR2 (germline): MNHEY, SVGAGI. The CDR3 contains 13 residues. CDR3 sequence: CASSYSRASAQYF. The CDR3, as DNA: TGTGCCAGCAGTTACTCTAGGGCGAGTGCGCAGTATTTT.

This sequence joins TRBV20-1 and TRBJ2-1; possible D gene TRBD1, 6 bases. This CDR3 has 16 amino acids. V was cut by 1 base and J by 0 bases, with 13 bases left in between. From germline, CDR1 is DFQATT and CDR2 SNEGSKA (reference sequence). This chain's CDR3 is CSARGLGAHSYNEQFF. DNA for the CDR3: TGCAGTGCTAGAGGCCTGGGGGCCCACTCCTACAATGAGCAGTTCTTC.

The chain has TRBV27 and TRBJ2-6, with D perhaps matching TRBD2 (6 bases). Trimming shortened V by 5 bases and J by 2 bases, and 13 bases separated the two germline ends. The CDR3 covers 16 residues. Germline CDR1 reads MNHEY; CDR2 reads SMNVEV (reference sequence). This CDR3 reads CASSRDGGPGANVLTF. For the CDR3, the DNA is TGTGCCAGCAGTAGAGACGGGGGACCTGGGGCCAACGTCCTGACTTTC.

The chain carries TRBV7-9 and TRBJ1-4; 9 nucleotides match TRBD1. Trimming at V came to 5 bases and at J to 8 bases, leaving 9 bases not matched to a gene. The CDR3 length is 15 residues. Germline V gene data show CDR1 as SEHNR and CDR2 as FQNEAQ (reference sequence). CDR3 loop: CASSPGDRDEEKLFF. As DNA, the CDR3 is TGTGCCAGCAGCCCGGGGGACAGGGATGAGGAAAAACTGTTTTTT.

This clonotype was counted ten times or more. The rearrangement links TRBV9 to TRBJ1-2; no reliable D call. V lost 4 bases and J lost 3, with 7 bases in between. Germline values: CDR1 SGDLS, CDR2 YYNGEE. The CDR3 runs 12 residues. The CDR3 DNA is TGTGCCAGCAGCCAAACAGACTATGGCTACACCTTC. Its protein is CASSQTDYGYTF.

The genes are TRBV6-7 and TRBJ2-2, with a possible D match to TRBD2 (5 bases). TRBV6-7 is an ORF, and what it does is uncertain. V lost 4 bases and J 5 bases, leaving 11 bases between the germline ends. The CDR3 is 14 amino acids. The CDR3 region is CASSFREYTGELFF. In DNA form, the CDR3 reads TGTGCCAGCAGTTTTCGGGAATATACCGGGGAGCTGTTTTTT.

This chain uses TRBV20-1 with TRBJ2-1; 7 positions match TRBD2. The germline V gene encodes CDR1 DFQATT and CDR2 SNEGSKA (reference sequence). The V and J ends lost 8 bases and 4 bases, in that order; junction bases with no gene match: 11. The CDR3 runs to 14 residues. CDR3 in amino acids: CSSWGGLSYNEQFF. The CDR3 DNA sequence: TGCAGTTCGTGGGGGGGACTAAGTTACAATGAGCAGTTCTTC.

V is TRBV27 and J is TRBJ2-5; 8 nucleotides agree with TRBD1. The CDR3 sequence is 13 residues long. Germline V gene sequence: CDR1 MNHEY, CDR2 SMNVEV (reference sequence). Trimming cost V 5 bases and J 5 bases; bases outside gene matches: 4. The CDR3 DNA follows: TGTGCCAGCAGTCCAGGGGGCCTTGAGACCCAGTACTTC. It encodes CASSPGGLETQYF.

The chain is built from TRBV20-1 and TRBJ2-7, with 7 bases matching TRBD2. J gave up 0 bases and V 1 base, and 6 bases lay outside the gene matches. The germline V gene encodes CDR1 DFQATT and CDR2 SNEGSKA (reference sequence). The CDR3 has 15 amino acids. The CDR3 region is CSARGAAGNSYEQYF. The CDR3, as DNA: TGCAGTGCTAGAGGGGCAGCGGGAAACTCCTACGAGCAGTACTTC.

A few counts support this clonotype. The gene calls are TRBV9 and TRBJ2-4; D tentatively fits TRBD1 or TRBD2 (7 bases each). The J call could be wrong; TRBJ2-7 is a better fit for the DNA end. The CDR3 totals 15 residues. Germline lookup yields CDR1 SGDLS and CDR2 YYNGEE. DNA of the CDR3: TGTGCCAGCAGCGCCAGGGAGGGACAGAATTACGAGCAGTACTTC. Protein sequence: CASSAREGQNYEQYF.

The CDR3 bases are TGTGCCAGCAGTAGCCTTCAGGGAGGCCGTAATGAAAAACTGTTTTTT. It translates to CASSSLQGGRNEKLFF. The rearrangement joins TRBV6-5 to TRBJ1-4, with a weak D call TRBD1 (5 bases). The CDR3 length is 16 residues. Trimming took off 5 bases at V and 4 bases at J, with 17 bases between the two ends. From germline, CDR1 is MNHEY and CDR2 SVGAGI.

This clonotype showed up just a few times. The rearrangement joins TRBV6-2 or TRBV6-3 to TRBJ1-1; 8 nucleotides align to TRBD1. With 2 bases clipped from V and 0 bases from J, the junction kept 8 bases outside the gene matches. This CDR3 is 17 amino acids long. Germline V lookup: CDR1 MNHEY, CDR2 SVGEGT. The CDR3 DNA reads as TGTGCCAGCAGTTACGCGAGACAGGGGACCCTGAACACTGAAGCTTTCTTT. Amino acid sequence: CASSYARQGTLNTEAFF.

The J gene is TRBJ2-1, the V gene TRBV12-3 or TRBV12-4; possible D gene TRBD2, 5 bases. V lost 5 bases, J lost 0 bases, and 20 bases lay in between. This CDR3 is built from 18 residues. CDR3 bases: TGTGCCAGCAGTAACCTCCTTCGGGGTCTGAGCTCCTACAATGAGCAGTTCTTC. Protein product: CASSNLLRGLSSYNEQFF.

The V call is TRBV12-3 or TRBV12-4, the J call TRBJ2-2; the D is unclear. The V end was cut by 7 bases, the J end by 6 bases, with 12 bases between. The CDR3 is 13 residues long. The CDR3 region is CASTLVSSGELFF. Here the CDR3 DNA reads TGTGCCAGCACCCTAGTAAGCTCCGGGGAGCTGTTTTTT.

This clonotype has more than one count but fewer than ten. J is TRBJ1-5 and V is TRBV20-1, with D possibly matching TRBD1 (5 bases). Germline V gene sequence: CDR1 DFQATT, CDR2 SNEGSKA (reference sequence). This CDR3 spans 10 amino acids. CDR3 loop: CSENFAGEHF. DNA for the CDR3: TGCAGCGAAAACTTTGCGGGGGAGCATTTT.

The V call is TRBV29-1, the J call TRBJ2-4; D uncertain. The CDR3 has 11 residues. Trimming stripped 4 bases from V and 0 bases from J, with 1 base between. In germline, CDR1 is SQVTM, CDR2 ANQGSEA. For the CDR3, the DNA is TGCAGCGTTGTAGCCAAAAACATTCAGTACTTC. This translates into CSVVAKNIQYF.